This T cell receptor beta chain was observed in a study of CD8+CD57+ T cells in acquired aplastic anemia. V shed 3 bases and J shed 1 base, with 4 bases lying between them. CDR3 length: 14 amino acids. Germline CDR1 reads SGHTA; CDR2 reads FQGTGA. Investigators profiled TCR beta VDJ and CDR3 from genomic DNA template. MiXCR was run by TCRdb on the reads, yielding one entry per CDR3 protein. The table lists approximately 150,000 distinct CDR3 sequences, 71% of them singletons. On this clonotype: What it recognizes is unknown.

Study-level results: A significant difference in CD8+ Simpson's diversity between patients and controls was not found.

For sequencing, patients were chosen who had shown expansion of CD8+CD57+ cells by flow cytometry. This TCR derives from a human donor with aplastic anemia. V gene TRBV7-3 combines with J gene TRBJ2-6; D unclear. What was sequenced was sorted CD4+, CD8+, or CD8+CD57+ T cells (not recorded which) from PBMCs. CDR3 protein: CASSFLSGANVLTF. The CDR3 DNA reads as TGTGCCAGCAGCTTCCTTTCTGGGGCCAACGTCCTGACTTTC.